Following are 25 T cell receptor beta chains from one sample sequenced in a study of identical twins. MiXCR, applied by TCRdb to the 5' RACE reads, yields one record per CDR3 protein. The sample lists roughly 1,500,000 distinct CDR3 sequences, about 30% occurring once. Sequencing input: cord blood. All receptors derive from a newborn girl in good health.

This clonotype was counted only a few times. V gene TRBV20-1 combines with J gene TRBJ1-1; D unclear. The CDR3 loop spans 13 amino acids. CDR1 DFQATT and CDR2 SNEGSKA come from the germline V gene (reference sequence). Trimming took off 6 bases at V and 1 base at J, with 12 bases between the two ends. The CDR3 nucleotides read TGCAGTGCGCCGAGACCGTGGAACACTGAAGCTTTCTTT. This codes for CSAPRPWNTEAFF.

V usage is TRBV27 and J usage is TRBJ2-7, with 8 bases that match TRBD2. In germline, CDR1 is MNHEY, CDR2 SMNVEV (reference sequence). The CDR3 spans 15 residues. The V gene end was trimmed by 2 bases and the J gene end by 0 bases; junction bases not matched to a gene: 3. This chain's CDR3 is CASSLERECSYEQYF. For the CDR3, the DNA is TGTGCCAGCAGTTTAGAGCGGGAGTGCTCCTACGAGCAGTACTTC.

The CDR3 DNA reads TGTGCCAGCAGCTTAGAGGACTACAGGGATAACACTGAAGCTTTCTTT. Its protein product is CASSLEDYRDNTEAFF. V gene TRBV11-2 combines with J gene TRBJ1-1, with TRBD1 as a possible D gene (6 bases). Trimming removed 0 bases from V and 2 bases from J, with 13 bases in between. Looked up from germline, CDR1 is SGHAT and CDR2 is FQNNGV. This CDR3 spans 16 amino acids.

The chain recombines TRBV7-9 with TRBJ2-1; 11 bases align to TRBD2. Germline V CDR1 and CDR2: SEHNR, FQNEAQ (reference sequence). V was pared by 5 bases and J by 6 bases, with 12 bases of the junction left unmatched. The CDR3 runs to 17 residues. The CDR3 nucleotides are TGTGCCAGCAGCCCCTTGATGATAGCGGGGGGGCGCAATGAGCAGTTCTTC. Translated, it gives CASSPLMIAGGRNEQFF.

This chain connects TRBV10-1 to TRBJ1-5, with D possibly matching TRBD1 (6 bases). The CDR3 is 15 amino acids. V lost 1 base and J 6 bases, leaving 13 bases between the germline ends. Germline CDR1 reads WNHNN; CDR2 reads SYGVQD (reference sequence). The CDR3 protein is CASSEFGGIGQPQHF. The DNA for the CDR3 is TGCGCCAGCAGTGAGTTTGGGGGCATAGGTCAGCCCCAGCATTTT.

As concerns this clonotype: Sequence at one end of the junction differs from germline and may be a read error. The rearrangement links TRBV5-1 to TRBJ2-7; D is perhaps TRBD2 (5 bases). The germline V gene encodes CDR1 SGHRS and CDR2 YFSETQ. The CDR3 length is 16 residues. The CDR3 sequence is CASSLSPGRNSYGQYF. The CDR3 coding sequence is TGCGCCAGCAGCTTGTCCCCGGGAAGAAACTCCTACGGGCAGTACTTC.

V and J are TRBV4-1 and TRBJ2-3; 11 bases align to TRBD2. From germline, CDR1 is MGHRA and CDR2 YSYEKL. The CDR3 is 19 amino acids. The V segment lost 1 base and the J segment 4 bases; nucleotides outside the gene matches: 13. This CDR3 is CASSQVNHLAGGPPDTQYF. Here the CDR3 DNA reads TGCGCCAGCAGCCAAGTGAATCATTTAGCGGGGGGGCCTCCAGATACGCAGTATTTT.

The DNA for the CDR3 is TGTGCCAGCAGTGTTGAGGGGAGTTCACCCCTCCACTTT. Amino acids: CASSVEGSSPLHF. V is TRBV2 and J is TRBJ1-6, with D perhaps TRBD1 (5 bases). The germline V and J ends were trimmed by 4 bases and 9 bases, with 10 bases remaining between them. The germline V gene has CDR1 SNHLY and CDR2 FYNNEI. The CDR3 sequence is 13 residues long.

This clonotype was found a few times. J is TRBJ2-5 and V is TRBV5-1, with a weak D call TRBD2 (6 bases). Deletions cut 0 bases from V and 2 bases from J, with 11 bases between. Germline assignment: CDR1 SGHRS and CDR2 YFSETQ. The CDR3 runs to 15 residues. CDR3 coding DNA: TGCGCCAGCAGCTTGGTCCCGACTAGTCAAGAGACCCAGTACTTC. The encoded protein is CASSLVPTSQETQYF.

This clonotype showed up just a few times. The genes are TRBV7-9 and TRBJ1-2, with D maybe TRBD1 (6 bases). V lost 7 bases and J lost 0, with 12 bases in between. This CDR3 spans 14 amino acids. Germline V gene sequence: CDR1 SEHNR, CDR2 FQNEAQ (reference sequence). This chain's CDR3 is CASTLRTANYGYTF. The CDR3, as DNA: TGTGCCAGCACCCTTAGGACAGCTAACTATGGCTACACCTTC.

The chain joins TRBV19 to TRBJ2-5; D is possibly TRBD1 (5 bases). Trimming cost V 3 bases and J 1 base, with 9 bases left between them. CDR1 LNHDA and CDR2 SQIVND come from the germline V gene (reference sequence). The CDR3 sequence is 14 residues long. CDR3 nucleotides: TGTGCCAGTAGTATGGGGCCCCTCCAAGAGACCCAGTACTTC. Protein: CASSMGPLQETQYF. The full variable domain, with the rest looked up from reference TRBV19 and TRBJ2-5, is DGGITQSPKYLFRKEGQNVTLSCEQNLNHDAMYWYRQDPGQGLRLIYYSQIVNDFQKGDIAEGYSVSREKKESFPLTVTSAQKNPTAFYLCASSMGPLQETQYFGPGTRLLVL.

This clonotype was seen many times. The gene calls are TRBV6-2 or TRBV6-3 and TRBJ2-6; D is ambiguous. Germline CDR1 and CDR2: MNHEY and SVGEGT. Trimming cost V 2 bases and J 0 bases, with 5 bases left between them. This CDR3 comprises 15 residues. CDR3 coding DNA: TGTGCCAGCAGTTACGGCACCTCTGGGGCCAACGTCCTGACTTTC. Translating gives CASSYGTSGANVLTF.

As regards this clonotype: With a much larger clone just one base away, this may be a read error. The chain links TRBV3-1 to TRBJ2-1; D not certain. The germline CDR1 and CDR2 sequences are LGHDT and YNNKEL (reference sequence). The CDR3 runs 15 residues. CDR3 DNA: TGTGCCAGCAGCCTCAGGCTAGGGTCCTACAATGAGCGGTTCTTC. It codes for CASSLRLGSYNERFF.

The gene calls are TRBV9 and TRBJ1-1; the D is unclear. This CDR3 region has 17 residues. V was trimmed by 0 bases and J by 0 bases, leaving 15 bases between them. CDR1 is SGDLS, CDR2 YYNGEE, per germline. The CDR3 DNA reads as TGTGCCAGCAGCGTAGGCGGCGGGAGGAGAATGAACACTGAAGCTTTCTTT. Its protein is CASSVGGGRRMNTEAFF.

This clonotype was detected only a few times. This chain's CDR3 is CASSLKQAYNSPLHF. DNA for the CDR3: TGCGCCAGCAGCTTGAAACAGGCCTATAATTCACCCCTCCACTTT. This rearrangement joins TRBV5-1 to TRBJ1-6; D is possibly TRBD1 (5 bases). From germline, CDR1 is SGHRS and CDR2 YFSETQ. V lost 1 base, J lost 2 bases, and 7 bases lay in between. CDR3 length equals 15 residues.

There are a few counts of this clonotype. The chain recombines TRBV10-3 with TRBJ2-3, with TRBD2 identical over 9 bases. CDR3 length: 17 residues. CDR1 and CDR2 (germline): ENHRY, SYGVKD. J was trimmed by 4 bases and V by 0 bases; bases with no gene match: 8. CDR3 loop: CAISESMGGLASDTQYF. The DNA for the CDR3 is TGTGCCATCAGTGAGTCGATGGGGGGACTAGCCTCAGATACGCAGTATTTT.

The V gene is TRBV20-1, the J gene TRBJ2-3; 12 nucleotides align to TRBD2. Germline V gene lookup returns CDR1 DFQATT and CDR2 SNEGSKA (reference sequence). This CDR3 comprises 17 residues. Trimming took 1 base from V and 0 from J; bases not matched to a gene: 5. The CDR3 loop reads CSARAASGGASTDTQYF. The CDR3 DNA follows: TGCAGTGCTAGAGCTGCTAGCGGGGGGGCCAGCACAGATACGCAGTATTTT.

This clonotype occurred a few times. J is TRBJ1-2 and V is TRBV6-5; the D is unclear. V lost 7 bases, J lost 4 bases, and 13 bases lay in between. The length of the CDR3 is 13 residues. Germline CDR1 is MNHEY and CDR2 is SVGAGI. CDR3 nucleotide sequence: TGTGCCAGCACTCTACGGGAGTCCTATGGCTACACCTTC. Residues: CASTLRESYGYTF.

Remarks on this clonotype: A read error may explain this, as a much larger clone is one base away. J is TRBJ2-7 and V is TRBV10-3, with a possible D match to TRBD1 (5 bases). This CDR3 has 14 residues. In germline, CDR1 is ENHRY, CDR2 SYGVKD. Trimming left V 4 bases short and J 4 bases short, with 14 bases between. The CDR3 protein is CAISGAGKGYEQYF. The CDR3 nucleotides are TGTGCCATCAGTGGGGCAGGGAAGGGGTACGAGCAGTACTTC.

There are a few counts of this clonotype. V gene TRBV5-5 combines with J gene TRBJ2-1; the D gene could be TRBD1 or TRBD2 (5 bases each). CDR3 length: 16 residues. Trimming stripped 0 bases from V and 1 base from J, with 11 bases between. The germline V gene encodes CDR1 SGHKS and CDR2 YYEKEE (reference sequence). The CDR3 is CASSLAWGSSYNEQFF. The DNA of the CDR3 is TGTGCCAGCAGCTTGGCTTGGGGGAGTTCCTACAATGAGCAGTTCTTC.

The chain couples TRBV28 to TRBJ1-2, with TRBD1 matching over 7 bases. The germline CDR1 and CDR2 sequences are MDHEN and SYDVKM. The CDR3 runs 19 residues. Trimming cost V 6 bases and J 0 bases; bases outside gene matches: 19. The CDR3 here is CASRTHRQGLKGSNYGYTF. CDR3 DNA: TGTGCCAGCAGGACCCACCGACAGGGATTAAAGGGGTCTAACTATGGCTACACCTTC.

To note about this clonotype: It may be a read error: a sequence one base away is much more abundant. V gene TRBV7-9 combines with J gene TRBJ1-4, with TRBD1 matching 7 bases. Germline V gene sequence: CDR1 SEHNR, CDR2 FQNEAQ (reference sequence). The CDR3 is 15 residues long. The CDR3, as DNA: TGTGCCAGCAGCAAAGGGACAGCAACTAGTGAAAAACTGTTTTTT. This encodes CASSKGTATSEKLFF.

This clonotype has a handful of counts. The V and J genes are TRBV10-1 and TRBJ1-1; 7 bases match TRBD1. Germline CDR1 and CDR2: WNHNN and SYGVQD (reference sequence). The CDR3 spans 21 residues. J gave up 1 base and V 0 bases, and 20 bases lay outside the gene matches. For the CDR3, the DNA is TGCGCCAGCAGTGAGTCAAGATTCGGGTGGACAGGATCGGGGAGGAACACTGAAGCTTTCTTT. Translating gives CASSESRFGWTGSGRNTEAFF.

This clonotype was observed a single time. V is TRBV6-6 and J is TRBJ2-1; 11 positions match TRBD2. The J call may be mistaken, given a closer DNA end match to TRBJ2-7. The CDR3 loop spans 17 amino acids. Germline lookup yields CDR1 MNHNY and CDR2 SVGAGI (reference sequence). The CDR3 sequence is CASSYSSGRARRNEQYF. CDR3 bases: TGTGCCAGCAGTTACTCTAGCGGGAGGGCCAGGAGAAATGAGCAGTACTTC.

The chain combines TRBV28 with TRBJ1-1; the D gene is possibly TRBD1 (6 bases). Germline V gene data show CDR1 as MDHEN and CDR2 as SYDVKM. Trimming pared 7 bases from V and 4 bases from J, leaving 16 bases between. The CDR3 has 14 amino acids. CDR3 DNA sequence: TGTGCCAGCACCAACCCCCGGGACACCACTGAAGCTTTCTTT. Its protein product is CASTNPRDTTEAFF.